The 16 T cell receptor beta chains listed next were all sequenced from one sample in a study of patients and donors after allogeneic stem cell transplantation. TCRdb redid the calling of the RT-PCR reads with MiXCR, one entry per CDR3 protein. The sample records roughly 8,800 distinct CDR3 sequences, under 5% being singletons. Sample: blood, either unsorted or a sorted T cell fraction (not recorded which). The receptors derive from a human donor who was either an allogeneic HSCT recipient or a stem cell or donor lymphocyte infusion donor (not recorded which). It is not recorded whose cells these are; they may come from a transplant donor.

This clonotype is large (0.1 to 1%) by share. The CDR3, as DNA: TGTGCCATCAGTGATCTCAATGAGCAGTTCTTC. It codes for CAISDLNEQFF. The chain links TRBV10-3 to TRBJ2-1; D gene ambiguous. V was shortened by 3 bases and J by 6 bases, with 3 bases between the two germline ends. The CDR3 has 11 residues. Germline CDR1 is ENHRY and CDR2 is SYGVKD.

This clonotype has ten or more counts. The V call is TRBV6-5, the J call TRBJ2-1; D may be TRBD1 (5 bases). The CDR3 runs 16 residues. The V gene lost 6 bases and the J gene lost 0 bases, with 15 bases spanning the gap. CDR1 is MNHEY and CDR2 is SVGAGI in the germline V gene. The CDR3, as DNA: TGTGCCAGCAGCTTGACAGCTCAGAGCTCCTACAATGAGCAGTTCTTC. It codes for CASSLTAQSSYNEQFF.

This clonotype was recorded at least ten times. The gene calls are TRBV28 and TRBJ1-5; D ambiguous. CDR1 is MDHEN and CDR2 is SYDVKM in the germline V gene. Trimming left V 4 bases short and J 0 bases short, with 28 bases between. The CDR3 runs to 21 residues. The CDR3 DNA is TGTGCCAGCAGTTCTGCCCCCAGACTCACGATGTCGGGCTATAGCAATCAGCCCCAGCATTTT. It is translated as CASSSAPRLTMSGYSNQPQHF.

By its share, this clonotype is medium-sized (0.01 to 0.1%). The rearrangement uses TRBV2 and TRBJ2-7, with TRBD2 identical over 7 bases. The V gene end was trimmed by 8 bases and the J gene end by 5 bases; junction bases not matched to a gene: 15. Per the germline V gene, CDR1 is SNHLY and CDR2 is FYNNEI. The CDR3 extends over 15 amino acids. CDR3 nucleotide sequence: TGTGCCAGCGGCCAGCTGGGCGGGAGATGGGACGAGCAGTACTTC. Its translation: CASGQLGGRWDEQYF.

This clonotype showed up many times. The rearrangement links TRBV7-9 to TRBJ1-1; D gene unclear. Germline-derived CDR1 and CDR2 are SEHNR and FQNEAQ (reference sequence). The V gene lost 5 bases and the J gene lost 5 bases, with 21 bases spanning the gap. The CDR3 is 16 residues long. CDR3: CASSLSGFSGGTEAFF. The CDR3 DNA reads TGTGCCAGCAGCCTATCGGGTTTTTCGGGAGGAACTGAAGCTTTCTTT.

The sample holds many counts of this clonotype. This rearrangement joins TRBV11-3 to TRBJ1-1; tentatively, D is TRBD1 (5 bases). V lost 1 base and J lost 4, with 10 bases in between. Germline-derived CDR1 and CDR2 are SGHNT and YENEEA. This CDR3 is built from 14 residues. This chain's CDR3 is CASSLGGDVTEAFF. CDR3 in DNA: TGTGCCAGCAGCTTAGGGGGGGATGTCACTGAAGCTTTCTTT.

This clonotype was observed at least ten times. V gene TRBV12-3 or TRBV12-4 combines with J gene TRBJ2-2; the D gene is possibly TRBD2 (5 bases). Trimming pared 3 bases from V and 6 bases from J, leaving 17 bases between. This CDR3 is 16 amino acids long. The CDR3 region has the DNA TGTGCCAGCAGTTTGGGCGGGTATGGGATCGCCGGGGAGCTGTTTTTT. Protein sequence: CASSLGGYGIAGELFF.

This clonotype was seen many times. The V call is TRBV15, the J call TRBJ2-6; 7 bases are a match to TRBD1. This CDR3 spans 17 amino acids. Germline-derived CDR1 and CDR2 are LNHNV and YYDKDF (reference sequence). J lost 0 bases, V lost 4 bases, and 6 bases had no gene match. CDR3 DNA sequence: TGTGCCACCAGCAAAGGACAGGTTAGCTCTGGGGCCAACGTCCTGACTTTC. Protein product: CATSKGQVSSGANVLTF.

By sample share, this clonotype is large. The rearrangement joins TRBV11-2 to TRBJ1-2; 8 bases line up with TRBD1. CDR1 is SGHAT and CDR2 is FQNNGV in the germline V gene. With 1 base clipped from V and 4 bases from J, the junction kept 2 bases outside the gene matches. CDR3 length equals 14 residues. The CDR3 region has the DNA TGTGCCAGCAGCTTAGCAGGGGGCGGCTATGGCTACACCTTC. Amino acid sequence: CASSLAGGGYGYTF. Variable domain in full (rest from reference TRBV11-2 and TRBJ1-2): EAGVAQSPRYKIIEKRQSVAFWCNPISGHATLYWYQQILGQGPKLLIQFQNNGVVDDSQLPKDRFSAERLKGVDSTLKIQPAKLEDSAVYLCASSLAGGGYGYTFGSGTRLTVV.

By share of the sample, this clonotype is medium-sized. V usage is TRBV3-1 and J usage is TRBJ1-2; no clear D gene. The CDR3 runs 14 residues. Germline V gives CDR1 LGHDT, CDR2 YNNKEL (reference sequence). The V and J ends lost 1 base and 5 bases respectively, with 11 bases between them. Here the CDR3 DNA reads TGTGCCAGCAGCCAAGGGACGGAATGGTATGGCTACACCTTC. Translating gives CASSQGTEWYGYTF.

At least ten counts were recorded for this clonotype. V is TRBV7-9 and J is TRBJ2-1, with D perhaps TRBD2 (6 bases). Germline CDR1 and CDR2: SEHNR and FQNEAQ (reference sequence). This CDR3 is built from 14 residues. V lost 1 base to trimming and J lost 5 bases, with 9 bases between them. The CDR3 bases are TGTGCCAGCAGCTTAGAACGGGAGAACAATGAGCAGTTCTTC. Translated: CASSLERENNEQFF. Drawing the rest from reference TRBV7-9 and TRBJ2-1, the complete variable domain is DTGVSQNPRHKITKRGQNVTFRCDPISEHNRLYWYRQTLGQGPEFLTYFQNEAQLEKSRLLSDRFSAERPKGSFSTLEIQRTEQGDSAMYLCASSLERENNEQFFGPGTRLTVL.

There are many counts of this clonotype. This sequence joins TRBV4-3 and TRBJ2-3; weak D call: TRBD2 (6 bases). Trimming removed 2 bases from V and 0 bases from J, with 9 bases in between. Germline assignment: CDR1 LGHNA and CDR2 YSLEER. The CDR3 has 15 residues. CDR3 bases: TGCGCCAGCAGCCAAACGGGAGTTAGCACAGATACGCAGTATTTT. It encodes CASSQTGVSTDTQYF.

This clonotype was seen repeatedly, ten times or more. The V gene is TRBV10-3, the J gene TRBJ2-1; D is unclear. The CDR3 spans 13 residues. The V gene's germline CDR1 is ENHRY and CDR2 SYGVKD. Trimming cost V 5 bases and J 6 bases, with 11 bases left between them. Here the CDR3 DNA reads TGTGCCATCAGTCTTCTAGTTTCCAATGAGCAGTTCTTC. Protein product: CAISLLVSNEQFF.

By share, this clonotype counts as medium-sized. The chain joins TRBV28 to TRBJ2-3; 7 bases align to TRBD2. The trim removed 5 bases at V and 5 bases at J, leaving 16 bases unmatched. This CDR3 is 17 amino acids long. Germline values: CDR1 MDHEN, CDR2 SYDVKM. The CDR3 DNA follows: TGTGCCAGCAGTCCCCATATTATGGCGGGAGCGGTAGATACGCAGTATTTT. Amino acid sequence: CASSPHIMAGAVDTQYF.

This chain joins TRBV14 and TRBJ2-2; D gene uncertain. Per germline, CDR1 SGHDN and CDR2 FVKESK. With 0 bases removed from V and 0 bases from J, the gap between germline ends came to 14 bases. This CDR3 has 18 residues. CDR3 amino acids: CASSQEKFGLPNTGELFF. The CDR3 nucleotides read TGTGCCAGCAGCCAAGAAAAATTTGGCCTACCGAACACCGGGGAGCTGTTTTTT.

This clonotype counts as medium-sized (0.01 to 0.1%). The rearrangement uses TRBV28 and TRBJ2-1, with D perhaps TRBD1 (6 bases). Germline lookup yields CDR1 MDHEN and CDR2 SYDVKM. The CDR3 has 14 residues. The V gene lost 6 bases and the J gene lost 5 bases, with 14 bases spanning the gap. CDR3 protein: CASRTGTTNNEQFF. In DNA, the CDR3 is TGTGCCAGCAGGACCGGGACAACTAACAATGAGCAGTTCTTC.